This T cell receptor beta chain was identified in a study of shared clonotypes between healthy human individuals. Across the study: Three CD4 naive, three CD4 memory, two CD8 naive and one CD8 memory plate were used per donor. Study-wide results and caveats: Sequencing of the sorted subsets was shown by rarefaction to be incomplete despite large depth. Non-shared clonotypes showed lower generation probabilities than clonotypes common to all four donors.

Comments on this clone: What it binds is unknown.

The V and J ends lost 6 bases and 2 bases respectively, with 11 bases between them. The CDR3 runs to 13 residues. Germline V gives CDR1 MRHNA, CDR2 SNTAGT. TCRdb keeps only in-frame clones here, not all; method: immunoSEQ multiplex PCR. The table includes fewer than 3 million clones, 85% to 95% detected once. Specimen: naive CD4+ T cells from PBMCs. The subset here: CD45RA+ positively selected. The sequence was obtained from a man aged 18 to 29 in good health. Some clones in this sample may be carry-over from other donors' samples. J is TRBJ2-7 and V is TRBV6-4; D is undetermined. The CDR3 loop reads CASRNLRPYEQYF. In nucleotides, the CDR3 is TGTGCCAGCAGAAACCTTCGCCCCTACGAGCAGTACTTC.